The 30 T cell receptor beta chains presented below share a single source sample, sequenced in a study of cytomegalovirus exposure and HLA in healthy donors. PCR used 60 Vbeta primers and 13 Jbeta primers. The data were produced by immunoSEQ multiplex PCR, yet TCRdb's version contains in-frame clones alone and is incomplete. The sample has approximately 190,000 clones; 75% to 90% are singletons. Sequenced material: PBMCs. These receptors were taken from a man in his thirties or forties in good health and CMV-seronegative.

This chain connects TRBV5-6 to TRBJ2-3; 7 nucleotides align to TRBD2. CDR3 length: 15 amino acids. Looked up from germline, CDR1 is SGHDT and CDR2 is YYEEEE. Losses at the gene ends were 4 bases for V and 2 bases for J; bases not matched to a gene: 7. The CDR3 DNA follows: TGTGCCAGCAGCCCCCGGGGGGATCTCACAGATACGCAGTATTTT. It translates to CASSPRGDLTDTQYF.

The CDR3 coding sequence is TGCGCCAGCAGCTGGACAGGCCCGAACCCCTACGAGCAGTACTTC. Encoded protein: CASSWTGPNPYEQYF. V gene TRBV5-1 combines with J gene TRBJ2-7; TRBD1 agrees at 7 bases. J gave up 2 bases and V 3 bases, and 8 bases lay outside the gene matches. The CDR3 runs 15 residues. Germline V gene sequence: CDR1 SGHRS, CDR2 YFSETQ.

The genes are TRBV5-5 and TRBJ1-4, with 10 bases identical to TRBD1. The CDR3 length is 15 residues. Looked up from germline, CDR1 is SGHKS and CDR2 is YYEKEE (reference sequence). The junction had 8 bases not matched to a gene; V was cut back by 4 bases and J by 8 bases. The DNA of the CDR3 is TGTGCCAGCAGCCAACCGACAGGGGGCCGGGAAAAACTGTTTTTT. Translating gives CASSQPTGGREKLFF.

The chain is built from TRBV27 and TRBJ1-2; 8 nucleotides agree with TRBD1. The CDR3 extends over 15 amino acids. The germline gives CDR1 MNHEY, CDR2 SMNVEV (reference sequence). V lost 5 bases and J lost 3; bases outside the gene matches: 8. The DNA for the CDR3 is TGTGCCAGCAGTGCTCCCGGGACAGGCTACTATGGCTACACCTTC. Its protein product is CASSAPGTGYYGYTF.

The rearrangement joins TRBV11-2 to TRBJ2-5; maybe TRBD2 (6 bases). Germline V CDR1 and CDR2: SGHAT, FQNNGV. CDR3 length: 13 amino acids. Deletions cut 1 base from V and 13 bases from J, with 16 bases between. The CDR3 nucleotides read TGTGCCAGCAGCTTAGCGGGCGGGGCCTATTCGTACTTC. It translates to CASSLAGGAYSYF.

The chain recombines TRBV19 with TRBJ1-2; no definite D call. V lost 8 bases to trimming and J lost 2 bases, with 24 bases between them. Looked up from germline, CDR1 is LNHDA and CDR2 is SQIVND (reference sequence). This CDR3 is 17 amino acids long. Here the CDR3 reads CASPRVVENLINYGYTF. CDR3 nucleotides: TGTGCCAGTCCTCGGGTGGTGGAGAATCTAATCAACTATGGCTACACCTTC.

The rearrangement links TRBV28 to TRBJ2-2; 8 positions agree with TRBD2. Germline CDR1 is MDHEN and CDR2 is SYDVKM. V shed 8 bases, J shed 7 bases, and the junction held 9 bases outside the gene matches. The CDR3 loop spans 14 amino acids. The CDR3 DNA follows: TGTGCCAGCGGTAGCGGGAATTTTGGCGGGGAGCTGTTTTTT. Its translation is CASGSGNFGGELFF.

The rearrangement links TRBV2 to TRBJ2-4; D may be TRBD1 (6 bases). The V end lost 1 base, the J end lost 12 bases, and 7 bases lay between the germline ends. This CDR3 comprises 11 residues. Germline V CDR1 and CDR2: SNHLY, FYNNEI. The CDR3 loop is CASSEEDSQYF. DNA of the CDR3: TGTGCCAGCAGTGAAGAGGACAGTCAGTACTTC.

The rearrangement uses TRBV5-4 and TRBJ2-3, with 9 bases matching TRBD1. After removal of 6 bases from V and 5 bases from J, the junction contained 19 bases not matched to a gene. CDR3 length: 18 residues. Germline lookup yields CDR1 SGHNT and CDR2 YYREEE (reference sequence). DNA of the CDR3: TGTGCCAGCACTTATGGAGGGGCCGGGACAGGGAGGGGAGATACGCAGTATTTT. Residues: CASTYGGAGTGRGDTQYF.

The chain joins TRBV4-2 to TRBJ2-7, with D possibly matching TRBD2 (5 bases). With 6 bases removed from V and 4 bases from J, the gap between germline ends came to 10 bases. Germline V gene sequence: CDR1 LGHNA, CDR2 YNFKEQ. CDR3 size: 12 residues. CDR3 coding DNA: TGTGCCAGCAGAGAGGGCGAATACGAGCAGTACTTC. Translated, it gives CASREGEYEQYF.

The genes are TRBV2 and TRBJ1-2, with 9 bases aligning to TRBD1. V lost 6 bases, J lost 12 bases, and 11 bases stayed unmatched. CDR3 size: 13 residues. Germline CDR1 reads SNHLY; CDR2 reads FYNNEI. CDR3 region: CASSTEKGQGNTF. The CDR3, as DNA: TGTGCCAGCAGCACAGAAAAGGGACAGGGCAACACCTTC.

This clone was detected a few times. This CDR3 reads CASSLSRGLSGRRSETQYF. As DNA, the CDR3 is TGTGCCAGCAGTTTAAGCAGGGGGCTAAGCGGGAGGCGGAGTGAGACCCAGTACTTC. The chain couples TRBV28 to TRBJ2-5; D perhaps matches TRBD2 (9 bases). This CDR3 is built from 19 residues. Trimming removed 2 bases at V and 5 bases at J, with 27 bases between. The germline V gene encodes CDR1 MDHEN and CDR2 SYDVKM.

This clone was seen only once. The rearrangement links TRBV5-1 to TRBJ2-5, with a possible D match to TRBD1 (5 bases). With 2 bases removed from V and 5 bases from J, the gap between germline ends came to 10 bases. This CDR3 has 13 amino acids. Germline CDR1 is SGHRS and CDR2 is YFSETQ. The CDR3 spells CASSLGVAETQYF. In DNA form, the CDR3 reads TGCGCCAGCAGCTTAGGGGTTGCGGAGACCCAGTACTTC. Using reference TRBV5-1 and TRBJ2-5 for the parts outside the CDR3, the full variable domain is KAGVTQTPRYLIKTRGQQVTLSCSPISGHRSVSWYQQTPGQGLQFLFEYFSETQRNKGNFPGRFSGRQFSNSRSEMNVSTLELGDSALYLCASSLGVAETQYFGPGTRLLVL.

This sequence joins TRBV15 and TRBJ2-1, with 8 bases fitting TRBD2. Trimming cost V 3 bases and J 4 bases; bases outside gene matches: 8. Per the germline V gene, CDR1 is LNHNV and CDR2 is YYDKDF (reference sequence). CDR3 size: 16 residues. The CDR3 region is CATSRGAGGRYNEQFF. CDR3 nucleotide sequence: TGTGCCACCAGCAGGGGGGCGGGAGGCCGTTACAATGAGCAGTTCTTC.

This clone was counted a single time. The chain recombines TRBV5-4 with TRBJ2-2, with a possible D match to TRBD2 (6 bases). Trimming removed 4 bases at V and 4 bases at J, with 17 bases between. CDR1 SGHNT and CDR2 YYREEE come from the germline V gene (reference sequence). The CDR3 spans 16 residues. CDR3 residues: CASSHPPGSSTGELFF. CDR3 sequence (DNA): TGTGCCAGCAGCCACCCTCCCGGGAGCAGCACCGGGGAGCTGTTTTTT. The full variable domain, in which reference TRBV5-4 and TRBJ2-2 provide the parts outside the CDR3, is ETGVTQSPTHLIKTRGQQVTLRCSSQSGHNTVSWYQQALGQGPQFIFQYYREEENGRGNFPPRFSGLQFPNYSSELNVNALELDDSALYLCASSHPPGSSTGELFFGEGSRLTVL.

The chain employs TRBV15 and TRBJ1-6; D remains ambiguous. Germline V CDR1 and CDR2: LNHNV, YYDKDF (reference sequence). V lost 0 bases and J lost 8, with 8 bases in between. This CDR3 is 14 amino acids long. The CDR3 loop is CATSRDDSHSPLHF. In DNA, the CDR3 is TGTGCCACCAGCAGAGATGATAGCCATTCACCCCTCCACTTT.

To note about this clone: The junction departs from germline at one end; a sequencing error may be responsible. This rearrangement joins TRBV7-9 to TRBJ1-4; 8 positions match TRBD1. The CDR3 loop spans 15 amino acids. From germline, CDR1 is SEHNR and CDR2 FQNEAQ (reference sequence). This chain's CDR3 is CSSSSSDREYEKLFF. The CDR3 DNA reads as TGTTCCAGCAGCTCCTCGGACAGGGAATATGAAAAACTGTTTTTT.

This CDR3 is CASSTGQFSSYEQYF. CDR3 nucleotides: TGTGCCAGCAGTACTGGACAGTTTAGCTCCTACGAGCAGTACTTC. This rearrangement joins TRBV6-1 to TRBJ2-7, with D perhaps TRBD1 (6 bases). Germline values: CDR1 MNHNS, CDR2 SASEGT. The CDR3 runs to 15 residues. The V gene lost 5 bases and the J gene lost 0 bases, with 14 bases spanning the gap.

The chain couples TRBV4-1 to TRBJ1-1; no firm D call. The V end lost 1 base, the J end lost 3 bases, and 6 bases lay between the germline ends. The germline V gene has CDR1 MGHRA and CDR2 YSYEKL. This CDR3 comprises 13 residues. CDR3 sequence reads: CASSQGGYTEAFF. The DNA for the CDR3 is TGCGCCAGCAGCCAAGGAGGGTACACTGAAGCTTTCTTT.

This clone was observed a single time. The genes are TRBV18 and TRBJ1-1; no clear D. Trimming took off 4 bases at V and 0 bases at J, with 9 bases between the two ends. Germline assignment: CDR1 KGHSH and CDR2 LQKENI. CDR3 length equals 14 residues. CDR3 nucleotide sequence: TGTGCCAGCTCACAACAGAAGATGAACACTGAAGCTTTCTTT. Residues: CASSQQKMNTEAFF.

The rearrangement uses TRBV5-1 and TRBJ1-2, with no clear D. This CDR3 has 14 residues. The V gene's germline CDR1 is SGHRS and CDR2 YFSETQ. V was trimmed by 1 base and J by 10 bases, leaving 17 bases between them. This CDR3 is CASSLNRGSSVYTF. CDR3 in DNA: TGCGCCAGCAGCTTGAATCGGGGAAGCTCTGTCTACACCTTC.

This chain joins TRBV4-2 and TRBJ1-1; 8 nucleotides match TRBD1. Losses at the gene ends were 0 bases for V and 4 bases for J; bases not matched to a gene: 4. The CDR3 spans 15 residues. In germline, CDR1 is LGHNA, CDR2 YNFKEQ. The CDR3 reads CASSQDRGRITEAFF. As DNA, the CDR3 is TGTGCCAGCAGCCAAGACAGGGGGCGGATCACTGAAGCTTTCTTT.

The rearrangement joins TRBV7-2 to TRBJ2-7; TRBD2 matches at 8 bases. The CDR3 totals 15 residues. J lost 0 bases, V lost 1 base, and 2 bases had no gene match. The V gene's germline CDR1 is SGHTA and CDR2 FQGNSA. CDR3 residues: CASSLGAGGSYEQYF. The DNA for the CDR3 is TGTGCCAGCAGCTTAGGGGCGGGGGGCTCCTACGAGCAGTACTTC.

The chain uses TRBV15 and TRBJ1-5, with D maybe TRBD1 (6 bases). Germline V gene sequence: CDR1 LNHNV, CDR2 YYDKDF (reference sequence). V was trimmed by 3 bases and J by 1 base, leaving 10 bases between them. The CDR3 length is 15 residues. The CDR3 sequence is CATSSHRESNQPQHF. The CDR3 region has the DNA TGTGCCACCAGCAGCCACAGGGAGAGCAATCAGCCCCAGCATTTT.

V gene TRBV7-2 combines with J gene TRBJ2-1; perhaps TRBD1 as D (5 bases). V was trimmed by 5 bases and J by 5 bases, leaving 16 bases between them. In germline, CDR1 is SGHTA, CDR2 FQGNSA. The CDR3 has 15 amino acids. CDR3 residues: CASSPRQGFNNEQFF. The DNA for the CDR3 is TGTGCCAGCAGCCCCAGGCAGGGATTCAACAATGAGCAGTTCTTC.

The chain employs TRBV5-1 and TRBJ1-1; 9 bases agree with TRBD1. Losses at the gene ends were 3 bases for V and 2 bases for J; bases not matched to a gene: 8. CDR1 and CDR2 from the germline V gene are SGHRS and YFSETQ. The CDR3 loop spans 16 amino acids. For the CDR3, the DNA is TGCGCCAGCAGCTATTCGGACAGGGGTATTAACACTGAAGCTTTCTTT. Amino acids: CASSYSDRGINTEAFF.

CDR3 loop: CASSPGGAAYNSPLHF. CDR3 sequence (DNA): TGTGCCAGCAGCCCGGGGGGGGCCGCCTATAATTCACCCCTCCACTTT. J is TRBJ1-6 and V is TRBV7-6; possible D gene TRBD1, 6 bases. The CDR3 is 16 residues long. V gave up 5 bases and J gave up 2 bases, with 13 bases separating them. Germline V lookup: CDR1 SGHVS, CDR2 FNYEAQ.

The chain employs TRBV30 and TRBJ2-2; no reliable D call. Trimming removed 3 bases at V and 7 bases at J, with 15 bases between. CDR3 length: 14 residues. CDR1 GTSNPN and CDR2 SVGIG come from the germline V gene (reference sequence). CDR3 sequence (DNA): TGTGCCTGGAGCGTGGTCACGCCGGGCGGGGAGCTGTTTTTT. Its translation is CAWSVVTPGGELFF.

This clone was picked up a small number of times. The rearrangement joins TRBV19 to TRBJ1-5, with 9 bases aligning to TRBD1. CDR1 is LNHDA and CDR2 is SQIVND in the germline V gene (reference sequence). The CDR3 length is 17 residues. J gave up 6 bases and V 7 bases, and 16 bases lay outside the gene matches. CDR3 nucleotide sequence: TGTGCCAGTACTCTAAAGAGGAGGGACAGGGAGGTTCAGCCCCAGCATTTT. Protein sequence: CASTLKRRDREVQPQHF.

CDR3 coding DNA: TGTGCCAGCCGGGTTGCAGAGACCCAGTACTTC. This codes for CASRVAETQYF. V is TRBV2 and J is TRBJ2-5, with D hard to call. Germline CDR1 reads SNHLY; CDR2 reads FYNNEI. This CDR3 spans 11 amino acids. V lost 8 bases and J lost 4, with 8 bases in between.